This TCR beta chain originates from a study of T cell repertoires in cytomegalovirus infection. CDR3 length equals 14 residues. Germline V lookup: CDR1 SGHTA, CDR2 FQGNSA. V shed 5 bases and J shed 2 bases, with 12 bases lying between them. TCRdb itself ran the reads through MiXCR, one entry per CDR3 protein. The sample includes 510,000 or so distinct CDR3 sequences, around a quarter of them seen just once. The clonotype originates from a human donor in good health (CMV status not recorded). Some clones in this sample may be carry-over from other donors' samples. The chain couples TRBV7-2 to TRBJ2-5, with D possibly TRBD1 on 6 matching bases. The sequencing input was PBMCs. Here the CDR3 DNA reads TGTGCCAGCAGCAAAACAGGGCTACAAGAGACCCAGTACTTC. Protein sequence: CASSKTGLQETQYF.